This TCR beta chain is from a study of PD-1 and CTLA-4 blockade in melanoma. Assay: immunoSEQ multiplex PCR; the TCRdb copy retains only in-frame clones and omits some. The repertoire has about 16,000 clones, 65% to 75% of them found once; the top ten carry approximately 15%. In germline, CDR1 is MNHEY, CDR2 SMNVEV (reference sequence). The CDR3 sequence is 14 residues long. V lost 4 bases, J lost 0 bases, and 9 bases lay in between. The origin of this receptor is a human donor with melanoma. This chain connects TRBV27 to TRBJ1-1; unclear D gene. The sequenced sample was CD8+ T cells from peripheral blood, obtained before anti-PD-1 treatment. In DNA, the CDR3 is TGTGCCAGCAGTTCAGGCTTCATGAACACTGAAGCTTTCTTT. This codes for CASSSGFMNTEAFF.